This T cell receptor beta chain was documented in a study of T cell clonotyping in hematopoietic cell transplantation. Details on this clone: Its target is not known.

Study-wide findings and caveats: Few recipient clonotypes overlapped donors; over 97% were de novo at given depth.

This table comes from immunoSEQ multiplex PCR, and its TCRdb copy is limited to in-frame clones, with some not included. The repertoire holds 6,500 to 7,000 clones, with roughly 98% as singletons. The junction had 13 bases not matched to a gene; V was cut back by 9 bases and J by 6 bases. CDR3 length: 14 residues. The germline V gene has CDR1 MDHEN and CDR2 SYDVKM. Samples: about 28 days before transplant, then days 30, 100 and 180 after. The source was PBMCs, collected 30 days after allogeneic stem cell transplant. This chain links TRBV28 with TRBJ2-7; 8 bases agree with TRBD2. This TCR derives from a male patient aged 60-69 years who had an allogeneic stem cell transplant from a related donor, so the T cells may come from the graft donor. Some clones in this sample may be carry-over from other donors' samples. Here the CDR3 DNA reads TGTGCCAGTGCCCAACGGGGGGGTCCTAGCGAGCAGTACTTC. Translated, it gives CASAQRGGPSEQYF.